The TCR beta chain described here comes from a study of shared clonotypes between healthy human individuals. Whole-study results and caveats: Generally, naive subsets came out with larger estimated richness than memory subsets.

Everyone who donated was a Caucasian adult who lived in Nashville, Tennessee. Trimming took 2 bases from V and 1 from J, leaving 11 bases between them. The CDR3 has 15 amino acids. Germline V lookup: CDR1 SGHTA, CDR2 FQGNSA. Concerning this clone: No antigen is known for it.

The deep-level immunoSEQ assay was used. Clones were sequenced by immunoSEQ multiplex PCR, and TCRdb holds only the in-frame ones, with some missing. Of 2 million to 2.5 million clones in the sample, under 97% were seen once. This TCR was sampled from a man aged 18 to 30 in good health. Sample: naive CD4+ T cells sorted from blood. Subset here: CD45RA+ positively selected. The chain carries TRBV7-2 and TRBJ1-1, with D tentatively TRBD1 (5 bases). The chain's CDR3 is CASSLQGLSNTEAFF. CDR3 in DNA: TGTGCCAGCAGCTTACAGGGTTTGTCGAACACTGAAGCTTTCTTT.